A single T cell receptor beta chain is shown here with its context. This same CDR3 is encoded by further DNA sequences in the sample. The data are from a study of Ad26.COV2.S vaccination and SARS-CoV-2 variants. Looking at the study overall: Donor was assigned to the Ad26.COV2.S arm of trial COV1001. Intramuscular Ad26.COV2.S at 5x10^10 or 1x10^11 viral particles.

Described treatment: some 20 received Ad26.COV2.S at low or high dose, single or two shots; roughly five received placebo; per-sample allocation not given. The study sampled participants on day 63 after the first vaccine or placebo injection. An adult aged 18-55 years in Boston served as the donor. Built on an Ad26 vector, the vaccine expressed Wuhan-strain SARS-CoV-2 spike. V lost 2 bases, J lost 7 bases, and 6 bases lay in between. The CDR3 has 12 amino acids. Germline CDR1 SGHTA, CDR2 FQGNSA. TCRdb's table, derived via immunoSEQ multiplex PCR, lists solely in-frame clones and lacks some. The data show a few hundred thousand clones, approximately 87% seen once.

The clonotype was recovered from a person aged 18-60 years who received the Ad26.COV2.S COVID-19 vaccine or a placebo. Specimen: peripheral blood, collected in a trial of Ad26.COV2.S vaccine versus placebo. The rearrangement uses TRBV7-2 and TRBJ2-1, with D possibly being TRBD1 (5 bases). In DNA, the CDR3 is TGTGCCAGCAGCTTAACAGGTAATGAGCAGTTCTTC. It encodes CASSLTGNEQFF.